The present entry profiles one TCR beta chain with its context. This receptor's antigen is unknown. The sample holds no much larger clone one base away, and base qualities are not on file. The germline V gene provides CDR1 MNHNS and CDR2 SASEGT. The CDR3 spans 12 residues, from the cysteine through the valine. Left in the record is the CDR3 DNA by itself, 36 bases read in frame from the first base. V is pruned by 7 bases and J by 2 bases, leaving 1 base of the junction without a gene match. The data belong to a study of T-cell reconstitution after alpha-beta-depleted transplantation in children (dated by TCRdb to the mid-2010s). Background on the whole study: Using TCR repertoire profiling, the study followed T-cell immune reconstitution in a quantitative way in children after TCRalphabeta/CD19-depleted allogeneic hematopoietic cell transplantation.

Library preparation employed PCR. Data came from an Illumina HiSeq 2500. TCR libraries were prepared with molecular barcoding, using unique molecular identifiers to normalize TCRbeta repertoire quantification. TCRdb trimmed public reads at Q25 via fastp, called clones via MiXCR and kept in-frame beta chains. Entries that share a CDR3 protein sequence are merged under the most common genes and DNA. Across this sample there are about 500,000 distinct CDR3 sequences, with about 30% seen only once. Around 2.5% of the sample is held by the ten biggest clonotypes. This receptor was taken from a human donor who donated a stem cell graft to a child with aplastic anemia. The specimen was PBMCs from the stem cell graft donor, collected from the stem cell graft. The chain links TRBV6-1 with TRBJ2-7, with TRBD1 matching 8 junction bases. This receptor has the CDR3 CASTDRAYEQYV. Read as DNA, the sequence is TGTGCCAGCACGGACAGGGCCTACGAGCAGTACGTC.